This T cell receptor (beta chain) was recovered during a study of T cells in tuberculosis. Study as a whole: A South African cohort included IGRA-negative adolescents, latently infected IGRA-positive adolescents and adults with active tuberculosis.

The CDR3 totals 15 residues. Germline CDR1 is LGHNA and CDR2 is YSLEER. V lost 0 bases and J 7 bases, leaving 16 bases between the germline ends. The repertoire was sequenced with immunoSEQ multiplex PCR; TCRdb's copy has only in-frame clones and lacks some. The repertoire holds approximately 30,000 clones, roughly 92% seen once, with about 2.2% in the top ten. This rearrangement joins TRBV4-3 to TRBJ2-7; D is undetermined. The sample was PBMCs. This TCR was recovered from a donor under 30 with latent tuberculosis or without tuberculosis infection. For the CDR3, the DNA is TGCGCCAGCAGCCAAGATCCCGGGTACCCCCGAGAGCAGTACTTC. Residues: CASSQDPGYPREQYF.